Listed here is a single T cell receptor beta chain. What it binds is not known. This sample stems from a study of OX40 agonist ivuxolimab in advanced cancers. Study overall: Patients received ivuxolimab, an agonistic anti-OX40 (CD134) antibody. General study findings and limits: The study did not work out the antigen specificity of the expanded peripheral T cells.

Germline trimming cut 5 bases from V and 1 base from J; bases unmatched to any gene: 4. In germline, CDR1 is SQVTM, CDR2 ANQGSEA. There are 14 residues in the CDR3. Anyone with autoimmune disease history or systemic immunosuppression was excluded. Blood sampling was done at baseline, cycle 4 day 1, and cycle 7 day 1. TCRdb keeps only in-frame clones here, not all; method: immunoSEQ multiplex PCR. This sample yields 24,000 or so clones, of which around 85% are seen a single time; 16% belongs to the top ten. The starting material was CD4+ or CD8+ T cells sorted from blood, obtained in a trial of the OX40 agonist ivuxolimab. The genes are TRBV29-1 and TRBJ2-2, with TRBD1 matching 7 bases. The clonotype comes from an adult with an advanced solid tumor such as melanoma, head and neck, liver or kidney cancer. The DNA of the CDR3 is TGCAGCGTTCTCGACAGGGTGAACACCGGGGAGCTGTTTTTT. It specifies CSVLDRVNTGELFF.